Presented here are 27 T cell receptor beta chains from one specimen sequenced in a study of cytomegalovirus exposure and HLA in healthy donors. Researchers ran the PCR with 60 Vbeta and 13 Jbeta primers. Assay used: immunoSEQ multiplex PCR; TCRdb lists only in-frame clones, some missing. This table holds 150,000 to 200,000 clones, about 80% found once. Material: PBMCs. Receptors originate from a man aged 40-55 years in good health and CMV-seronegative.

This sequence joins TRBV4-1 and TRBJ2-1, with a weak D call TRBD2 (5 bases). This CDR3 has 15 amino acids. The V and J ends lost 0 bases and 9 bases respectively, with 15 bases between them. Germline lookup yields CDR1 MGHRA and CDR2 YSYEKL. CDR3 nucleotides: TGCGCCAGCAGCCAAGAACCAGCGGAAACGGGTGAGCAGTTCTTC. Translation: CASSQEPAETGEQFF.

J is TRBJ1-2 and V is TRBV5-1, with 10 bases lining up with TRBD1. Germline V CDR1 and CDR2: SGHRS, YFSETQ. CDR3 size: 13 residues. J was trimmed by 6 bases and V by 2 bases; bases with no gene match: 1. The CDR3 DNA follows: TGCGCCAGCAGCTTCGGGACAGGGGATGGCTACACCTTC. Encoded protein: CASSFGTGDGYTF.

The chain couples TRBV9 to TRBJ2-1, with 9 bases fitting TRBD2. This CDR3 has 21 amino acids. V dropped 3 bases and J dropped 0; count of bases not matched to a gene: 19. CDR1 is SGDLS, CDR2 YYNGEE, per germline. This CDR3 is CASSALPTTSGEFLSYNEQFF. The CDR3 nucleotides read TGTGCCAGCAGCGCCCTCCCCACGACTAGCGGAGAGTTCCTCTCCTACAATGAGCAGTTCTTC. The entire variable domain, with the rest obtained from reference TRBV9 and TRBJ2-1, is as follows: DSGVTQTPKHLITATGQRVTLRCSPRSGDLSVYWYQQSLDQGLQFLIQYYNGEERAKGNILERFSAQQFPDLHSELNLSSLELGDSALYFCASSALPTTSGEFLSYNEQFFGPGTRLTVL.

The table lists this clone with a count of one. V usage is TRBV7-2 and J usage is TRBJ2-5; TRBD1 is a possible D gene (6 bases). The end of the DNA is better explained by TRBJ2-7, so the J call may be wrong. This CDR3 is 14 amino acids long. The germline CDR1 and CDR2 sequences are SGHTA and FQGNSA. The CDR3 is CASSFQGREDEQYF. DNA of the CDR3: TGTGCCAGCAGCTTCCAGGGGCGCGAAGACGAGCAGTACTTC.

The chain joins TRBV7-2 to TRBJ2-5, with D possibly matching TRBD1 (6 bases). The V gene lost 5 bases and the J gene lost 0 bases, with 10 bases spanning the gap. In germline, CDR1 is SGHTA, CDR2 FQGNSA. This CDR3 spans 14 amino acids. The CDR3 sequence: CASSLGQHQETQYF. CDR3 nucleotide sequence: TGTGCCAGCAGCCTAGGACAGCACCAAGAGACCCAGTACTTC.

This clone was picked up a small number of times. This chain links TRBV10-1 with TRBJ2-5; D is perhaps TRBD2 (6 bases). The V gene lost 3 bases and the J gene lost 4 bases, with 12 bases spanning the gap. Germline V gene sequence: CDR1 WNHNN, CDR2 SYGVQD (reference sequence). The CDR3 extends over 14 amino acids. The CDR3 nucleotides read TGCGCCAGCAGTGAAGGAGGGGCCGGAGAGACCCAGTACTTC. Translated: CASSEGGAGETQYF.

About this clone: Here the CDR3 omits its conserved ending phenylalanine or tryptophan, so a read error is the likely source. Because the CDR3's place on the DNA is in doubt, the DNA is left out and the CDR3 is given as listed by TCRdb. V is TRBV11-2 and J is TRBJ1-2; the tabulated D call, TRBD1, remains unverified against the DNA. Per germline, CDR1 SGHAT and CDR2 FQNNGV. The CDR3 contains 13 residues when both ends are counted. CDR3 protein: CASSLSFQTNPGL.

V gene TRBV5-1 combines with J gene TRBJ1-1; 7 bases fit TRBD1. Germline CDR1 and CDR2: SGHRS and YFSETQ. Germline trimming cut 1 base from V and 2 bases from J; bases unmatched to any gene: 2. This CDR3 has 14 residues. CDR3 in amino acids: CASSLTGANTEAFF. The CDR3 bases are TGCGCCAGCAGCTTGACAGGGGCTAACACTGAAGCTTTCTTT.

V and J are TRBV6-5 and TRBJ1-5, with TRBD1 as a possible D gene (5 bases). V shed 5 bases and J shed 1 base, with 9 bases lying between them. This CDR3 has 14 amino acids. In germline, CDR1 is MNHEY, CDR2 SVGAGI. The CDR3 sequence is CASSETGSNQPQHF. CDR3 sequence (DNA): TGTGCCAGCAGTGAAACAGGCAGCAATCAGCCCCAGCATTTT.

The V and J genes are TRBV11-3 and TRBJ2-7; TRBD2 agrees at 10 bases. Germline V lookup: CDR1 SGHNT, CDR2 YENEEA. The V and J ends lost 0 bases and 6 bases, in that order; junction bases with no gene match: 5. The length of the CDR3 is 15 residues. CDR3 coding DNA: TGTGCCAGCAGCTTAGAGGCTAGCGGGAGCCCCGAGCAGTACTTC. This codes for CASSLEASGSPEQYF.

The table lists this clone with a few counts. This chain joins TRBV28 and TRBJ2-7; 8 nucleotides match TRBD1. The CDR3 contains 14 residues. J was trimmed by 6 bases and V by 5 bases; bases with no gene match: 9. In germline, CDR1 is MDHEN, CDR2 SYDVKM. CDR3 nucleotide sequence: TGTGCCAGCAGTCCTCCCGGGACAGGCTCCGAGCAGTACTTC. This translates into CASSPPGTGSEQYF.

This chain joins TRBV6-1 and TRBJ2-5, with TRBD2 identical over 8 bases. The DNA end favors TRBJ2-7, so the J call may be wrong. This CDR3 spans 17 amino acids. Germline V gene sequence: CDR1 MNHNS, CDR2 SASEGT. The CDR3 loop is CASSEAHSVAGPYEQYF. In nucleotides, the CDR3 is TGTGCCAGCAGTGAAGCGCATTCGGTAGCGGGACCCTACGAGCAGTACTTC.

J is TRBJ1-6 and V is TRBV30; TRBD1 is a possible D gene (6 bases). CDR3 length equals 14 residues. Germline CDR1 and CDR2: GTSNPN and SVGIG (reference sequence). Trimming took 2 bases from V and 7 from J, leaving 12 bases between them. The CDR3 sequence is CAWSSGVWNSPLHF. The CDR3 DNA reads as TGTGCCTGGAGTTCAGGGGTGTGGAATTCACCCCTCCACTTT.

The chain is built from TRBV11-2 and TRBJ2-7; the match to TRBD2 covers 11 bases. V trimming: 5 bases; J trimming: 4 bases; junction bases outside the gene matches: 7. Germline V gene sequence: CDR1 SGHAT, CDR2 FQNNGV. This CDR3 contains 15 residues. The CDR3 reads CASSTLAGGPYEQYV. CDR3 nucleotide sequence: TGTGCCAGCAGCACCTTAGCGGGAGGGCCATACGAGCAGTACGTC.

The chain employs TRBV9 and TRBJ2-1, with 13 bases identical to TRBD2. CDR3 length equals 15 residues. The junction had 5 bases not matched to a gene; V was cut back by 3 bases and J by 8 bases. Per the germline V gene, CDR1 is SGDLS and CDR2 is YYNGEE. The CDR3 DNA reads TGTGCCAGCAGCGGGACTAGCGGGAGTGGGTATGAGCAGTTCTTC. Translated: CASSGTSGSGYEQFF.

The chain carries TRBV28 and TRBJ2-2; D is possibly TRBD1 (6 bases). Germline V gene lookup returns CDR1 MDHEN and CDR2 SYDVKM. The CDR3 contains 14 residues. Between the trimmed V and J ends, which lost 3 bases and 6 bases, there was a span of 11 bases. CDR3 sequence reads: CASSFRTDAGELFF. The CDR3 DNA reads as TGTGCCAGCAGTTTCCGGACAGATGCCGGGGAGCTGTTTTTT.

The chain couples TRBV5-6 to TRBJ1-1; D possibly corresponds to TRBD1 (5 bases). V lost 3 bases to trimming and J lost 1 base, with 13 bases between them. This CDR3 contains 15 residues. In germline, CDR1 is SGHDT, CDR2 YYEEEE. CDR3 sequence: CASSSSGRRNTEAFF. CDR3 DNA sequence: TGTGCCAGCAGCTCCTCAGGGAGGCGGAACACTGAAGCTTTCTTT.

This clone was observed once. CDR3 nucleotides: TGTGCCTGGAGTGTAACGGGGGGACCATACGAGCAGTACGTC. Amino acid sequence: CAWSVTGGPYEQYV. This chain connects TRBV30 to TRBJ2-7, with 7 bases lining up with TRBD2. V was pared by 0 bases and J by 4 bases, with 6 bases of the junction left unmatched. Germline V gives CDR1 GTSNPN, CDR2 SVGIG (reference sequence). The length of the CDR3 is 14 residues.

The chain employs TRBV18 and TRBJ2-1; a weak D match, TRBD1 (6 bases). This CDR3 has 16 residues. CDR1 KGHSH and CDR2 LQKENI come from the germline V gene. V shed 3 bases and J shed 4 bases, with 16 bases lying between them. The CDR3 protein is CASSPTQGPSYNEQFF. The CDR3 bases are TGTGCCAGCTCACCCACACAGGGCCCGTCGTACAATGAGCAGTTCTTC.

V gene TRBV5-6 combines with J gene TRBJ1-2; D may be TRBD1 (5 bases). The CDR3 totals 13 residues. Per germline, CDR1 SGHDT and CDR2 YYEEEE. With 4 bases removed from V and 8 bases from J, the gap between germline ends came to 15 bases. The CDR3 nucleotides are TGTGCCAGCAGCCTGACAGTGTCGGGCGGCTACACCTTC. Protein sequence: CASSLTVSGGYTF.

This chain connects TRBV5-4 to TRBJ2-7; perhaps TRBD1 as D (5 bases). Germline assignment: CDR1 SGHNT and CDR2 YYREEE (reference sequence). V lost 5 bases to trimming and J lost 10 bases, with 13 bases between them. There are 11 residues in the CDR3. The CDR3 sequence is CASSFRDRQYF. The CDR3 DNA sequence: TGTGCCAGCAGTTTCCGAGACAGACAGTACTTC.

V and J are TRBV13 and TRBJ2-1, with 8 bases aligning to TRBD2. Germline V gene data show CDR1 as PRHDT and CDR2 as FYEKMQ (reference sequence). The CDR3 covers 19 residues. V lost 3 bases, J lost 0 bases, and 13 bases stayed unmatched. CDR3 sequence reads: CASSFSGIIPISSYNEQFF. Here the CDR3 DNA reads TGTGCCAGCAGCTTTAGCGGGATTATACCGATTAGCTCCTACAATGAGCAGTTCTTC.

The chain has TRBV6-1 and TRBJ1-2, with D possibly TRBD1 on 5 matching bases. Germline V CDR1 and CDR2: MNHNS, SASEGT. The CDR3 has 15 residues. The V gene lost 8 bases and the J gene lost 4 bases, with 20 bases spanning the gap. In nucleotides, the CDR3 is TGTGCCAGCGACGACCCAGGGTTGCCTGCCTATGGCTACACCTTC. Protein: CASDDPGLPAYGYTF.

The J gene is TRBJ1-1, the V gene TRBV27, with 7 bases matching TRBD1. Germline V gives CDR1 MNHEY, CDR2 SMNVEV (reference sequence). The ends lost 9 bases at V and 8 bases at J; junction bases unmatched: 6. The CDR3 spans 11 residues. CDR3 nucleotide sequence: TGTGCCAGTAGGGGGCCGCGGGAAGCTTTCTTT. Translated, it gives CASRGPREAFF.

The gene calls are TRBV28 and TRBJ1-1; D not certain. Trimming left V 2 bases short and J 5 bases short, with 18 bases between. CDR1 and CDR2 (germline): MDHEN, SYDVKM. This CDR3 region has 16 residues. CDR3 sequence (DNA): TGTGCCAGCAGTTTAAGCGCAAGCGAACCAAGTACTGAAGCTTTCTTT. Amino acid sequence: CASSLSASEPSTEAFF. The full variable domain, in which reference TRBV28 and TRBJ1-1 provide the parts outside the CDR3, is DVKVTQSSRYLVKRTGEKVFLECVQDMDHENMFWYRQDPGLGLRLIYFSYDVKMKEKGDIPEGYSVSREKKERFSLILESASTNQTSMYLCASSLSASEPSTEAFFGQGTRLTVV.

The chain uses TRBV6-5 and TRBJ1-4; 9 positions match TRBD1. V lost 6 bases and J lost 8; bases outside the gene matches: 7. This CDR3 has 14 amino acids. In germline, CDR1 is MNHEY, CDR2 SVGAGI. CDR3 residues: CASRTPGQGEKLFF. The CDR3 DNA reads TGTGCCAGCAGGACCCCGGGACAGGGCGAAAAACTGTTTTTT.

V is TRBV7-3 and J is TRBJ2-1; weak D call: TRBD1 (6 bases). With 2 bases removed from V and 9 bases from J, the gap between germline ends came to 14 bases. Germline V gene lookup returns CDR1 SGHTA and CDR2 FQGTGA. CDR3 length equals 14 residues. As DNA, the CDR3 is TGTGCCAGCAGCTTAGATCGTACAGGGCGTGAGCAGTTCTTC. Protein sequence: CASSLDRTGREQFF.